What follows are 10 T cell receptor beta chains derived from one specimen sequenced in a study of post-analysis software for immune sequencing data. General study results and limits: With TRBV5-6, TRBV5-1 and TRBV20-1 included, about five TRBV segments were more frequent in patients than in controls.

Built from TCR beta cDNA, the libraries had unique molecular identifiers in them. One entry per CDR3 protein results from TCRdb running MiXCR on the PCR reads. The profile shows 750,000 to 950,000 distinct CDR3 sequences, approximately 53% of them singletons. These TCRs are of unknown antigen specificity. The sequencing input was blood. The source of these receptors is a girl aged 5-17 years with multiple sclerosis.

This clonotype was detected once. CDR3 sequence: CASSFRLDTATDNSPLHF. The CDR3 nucleotides read TGTGCCAGCTCATTTCGTCTAGACACCGCCACGGATAATTCACCCCTCCACTTT. The chain is built from TRBV18 and TRBJ1-6; D is undetermined. The CDR3 spans 18 residues. V was pared by 5 bases and J by 5 bases, with 22 bases between. The germline gives CDR1 KGHSH, CDR2 LQKENI.

The chain carries TRBV9 and TRBJ2-1, with 12 bases lining up with TRBD1. V trimming: 0 bases; J trimming: 9 bases; junction bases outside the gene matches: 4. CDR1 and CDR2 (germline): SGDLS, YYNGEE. The CDR3 length is 15 residues. The CDR3 region has the DNA TGTGCCAGCAGCGTAGGGGGGACAGGGGGCAGTGAGCAGTTCTTC. Encoded protein: CASSVGGTGGSEQFF.

This chain connects TRBV7-2 to TRBJ2-3; D is tentatively TRBD1 or TRBD2 (5 bases each). CDR1 is SGHTA and CDR2 is FQGNSA in the germline V gene. V was clipped by 2 bases and J by 6 bases, with 9 bases between them. This CDR3 is built from 13 residues. CDR3 bases: TGTGCCAGCAGCTTACGAGGGGTTGATACGCAGTATTTT. Translation gives CASSLRGVDTQYF.

The chain is built from TRBV5-1 and TRBJ1-2, with D uncertain. The V and J ends lost 1 base and 6 bases respectively, with 19 bases between them. The CDR3 spans 16 residues. Germline-derived CDR1 and CDR2 are SGHRS and YFSETQ. The CDR3 region is CASSLTAEGARDGYTF. CDR3 sequence (DNA): TGCGCCAGCAGCTTGACCGCAGAGGGTGCGAGGGATGGCTACACCTTC.

A single count supports this clonotype. This chain joins TRBV7-8 and TRBJ2-5; 10 bases agree with TRBD2. From germline, CDR1 is SGHVS and CDR2 FQNEAQ. V trimming: 4 bases; J trimming: 5 bases; junction bases outside the gene matches: 13. This CDR3 is built from 17 residues. The CDR3, as DNA: TGTGCCAGCAGCTCAACGCTTCTAGCGGGAGCTGAGGAGACCCAGTACTTC. Protein sequence: CASSSTLLAGAEETQYF. Full variable domain (missing parts from reference TRBV7-8 and TRBJ2-5): GAGVSQSPRYKVAKRGQDVALRCDPISGHVSLFWYQQALGQGPEFLTYFQNEAQLDKSGLPSDRFFAERPEGSVSTLKIQRTQQEDSAVYLCASSSTLLAGAEETQYFGPGTRLLVL.

Remarks on this clonotype: The missing conserved phenylalanine or tryptophan at the end of this CDR3 makes a read error likely. The rearrangement uses TRBV5-1 and TRBJ2-5, with D perhaps assigned TRBD1 or TRBD2 (5 bases each). V lost 4 bases and J lost 5, with 18 bases in between. Germline loops: CDR1 SGHRS, CDR2 YFSETQ. This CDR3 spans 15 amino acids. The CDR3 is CASSQDNPGWETQYV. In nucleotides, the CDR3 is TGCGCCAGCAGCCAGGACAACCCGGGGTGGGAGACCCAGTACGTC.

The V call is TRBV7-3, the J call TRBJ2-5; D tentatively fits TRBD1 or TRBD2 (5 bases each). This CDR3 has 14 residues. V lost 4 bases to trimming and J lost 1 base, with 10 bases between them. Germline V gene data show CDR1 as SGHTA and CDR2 as FQGTGA. This chain's CDR3 is CASSYGTSQETQYF. The CDR3, as DNA: TGTGCCAGCAGCTATGGGACCTCCCAAGAGACCCAGTACTTC.

The chain carries TRBV3-1 and TRBJ2-7; the match to TRBD2 covers 11 bases. J was trimmed by 4 bases and V by 1 base; bases with no gene match: 6. CDR3 length: 16 residues. Germline-derived CDR1 and CDR2 are LGHDT and YNNKEL (reference sequence). This CDR3 reads CASSQGVAGGPYEQYF. The CDR3 DNA follows: TGTGCCAGCAGCCAAGGGGTAGCGGGAGGGCCGTACGAGCAGTACTTC.

This chain connects TRBV7-6 to TRBJ2-7; D gene unclear. V gave up 1 base and J gave up 0 bases, with 13 bases separating them. Germline values: CDR1 SGHVS, CDR2 FNYEAQ. The CDR3 spans 16 residues. The chain's CDR3 is CASSLGEAGISYEQYF. The CDR3 bases are TGTGCCAGCAGCTTAGGGGAAGCCGGTATCTCCTACGAGCAGTACTTC.

The V gene is TRBV5-1, the J gene TRBJ1-2; 10 positions match TRBD1. Per germline, CDR1 SGHRS and CDR2 YFSETQ. This CDR3 is 16 amino acids long. The ends lost 2 bases at V and 2 bases at J; junction bases unmatched: 6. The CDR3 loop reads CASSFSLGQGNYGYTF. In DNA form, the CDR3 reads TGCGCCAGCAGCTTCTCTTTGGGACAGGGGAACTATGGCTACACCTTC.